The 3 T cell receptor beta chains given below trace back to one sample, sequenced in a study of response to subunit inactivated influenza vaccine. TCRdb used MiXCR to reprocess the RT-PCR reads, holding one entry per CDR3 protein. The sample has about 310,000 distinct CDR3 sequences, roughly 22% seen once. Here the sequenced sample was PBMCs from blood, taken less than 22 months after vaccination. All receptors derive from a man between 50 and 75 years old who received an inactivated influenza vaccine.

The V call is TRBV29-1, the J call TRBJ2-5, with 15 bases identical to TRBD2. The CDR3 length is 15 residues. Germline lookup yields CDR1 SQVTM and CDR2 ANQGSEA. V gave up 3 bases and J gave up 5 bases; unmatched junction bases: 4. The CDR3 loop is CSVEVGLAGGETQYF. CDR3 nucleotide sequence: TGCAGCGTTGAGGTGGGACTAGCGGGAGGCGAGACCCAGTACTTC.

This clonotype was found a few times. The chain couples TRBV5-1 to TRBJ2-6; 9 nucleotides line up with TRBD1. Germline V gene sequence: CDR1 SGHRS, CDR2 YFSETQ. There are 17 residues in the CDR3. V lost 7 bases to trimming and J lost 0 bases; unmatched junction nucleotides: 8. The CDR3 sequence: CASRRDRVNSGANVLTF. CDR3 coding DNA: TGCGCCAGCCGCCGGGACAGGGTTAACTCTGGGGCCAACGTCCTGACTTTC.

This clonotype has only a few counts. The chain links TRBV5-1 to TRBJ1-2; TRBD1 matches 7 bases. After removal of 0 bases from V and 7 bases from J, the junction contained 6 bases not matched to a gene. The germline V gene encodes CDR1 SGHRS and CDR2 YFSETQ. This CDR3 is 14 amino acids long. The CDR3 loop reads CASSLGNRGLGYTF. The CDR3 nucleotides read TGCGCCAGCAGCTTGGGTAACAGGGGACTTGGCTACACCTTC.